The 25 T cell receptor beta chains below were found in one sample sequenced in a study of regulatory T cells in long-lasting Graves disease. Arm-PCR of CDR3 regions and iRepertoire HTBI primers were used to build TCR beta libraries. Each CDR3 protein gets one entry after TCRdb re-called the multiplex PCR reads with MiXCR. The sample lists around 250,000 distinct CDR3 sequences; around 20% were seen once. Time point: newly diagnosed GD, antithyroid drugs for less than 3 months. Isolated PBMC RNA provided the starting material for the TCR library. Material: peripheral blood mononuclear cells (PBMCs), obtained at new diagnosis, from a patient treated with antithyroid drugs. Receptor source: a female donor with Graves disease.

In regard to this clonotype: A clone one base away is much larger, so this may be a read error. This chain links TRBV10-1 with TRBJ2-5, with D perhaps TRBD2 (5 bases). The V gene's germline CDR1 is WNHNN and CDR2 SYGVQD (reference sequence). This CDR3 region has 14 residues. CDR3 bases: TGTGCCAGCAAACTTGGACTGGGACAAGAGACCCAGTACTTC. Protein sequence: CASKLGLGQETQYF.

V and J are TRBV7-8 and TRBJ2-7; D not certain. CDR3 length: 12 residues. Trimming cost V 1 base and J 6 bases, with 7 bases left between them. Germline CDR1 reads SGHVS; CDR2 reads FQNEAQ. The CDR3 loop is CASSLEGTEQYF. The DNA of the CDR3 is TGTGCCAGCAGCTTAGAGGGAACCGAGCAGTACTTC.

This clonotype was found many times. The chain links TRBV7-2 to TRBJ2-1, with a tentative D call TRBD2 (5 bases). CDR3 length equals 15 residues. The V gene lost 6 bases and the J gene lost 4 bases, with 16 bases spanning the gap. The germline V gene encodes CDR1 SGHTA and CDR2 FQGNSA. Here the CDR3 DNA reads TGTGCCAGCAGTTCCGGACTTGCGATTTACAATGAGCAGTTCTTC. The encoded protein is CASSSGLAIYNEQFF.

This clonotype was seen many times. This chain uses TRBV11-2 with TRBJ1-2, with D perhaps TRBD1 (5 bases). Trimming took 5 bases from V and 5 from J, leaving 15 bases between them. The germline V gene encodes CDR1 SGHAT and CDR2 FQNNGV. The CDR3 contains 14 residues. CDR3 DNA: TGTGCCAGCAGCCCCGCCGGGGGGTGGTATGGCTACACCTTC. It translates to CASSPAGGWYGYTF. The complete variable domain, with remaining parts taken from reference TRBV11-2 and TRBJ1-2, reads EAGVAQSPRYKIIEKRQSVAFWCNPISGHATLYWYQQILGQGPKLLIQFQNNGVVDDSQLPKDRFSAERLKGVDSTLKIQPAKLEDSAVYLCASSPAGGWYGYTFGSGTRLTVV.

This clonotype occurred many times. J is TRBJ1-1 and V is TRBV12-3 or TRBV12-4; D remains unclear. The V end was cut by 5 bases, the J end by 1 base, with 8 bases between. This CDR3 comprises 13 residues. CDR3 in DNA: TGTGCCAGCAGTGCAAACAGGAACACTGAAGCTTTCTTT. Translation gives CASSANRNTEAFF.

This clonotype came up many times. The chain recombines TRBV11-3 with TRBJ2-5; 7 bases fit TRBD1. The germline V gene encodes CDR1 SGHNT and CDR2 YENEEA. This CDR3 is 14 amino acids long. After removal of 3 bases from V and 7 bases from J, the junction contained 8 bases not matched to a gene. As DNA, the CDR3 is TGTGCCAGCAGCTTCCCACAGGGGAAAAGGACCCAGTACTTC. This codes for CASSFPQGKRTQYF.

There are many counts of this clonotype. The V gene is TRBV6-1, the J gene TRBJ1-1; TRBD1 aligns across 7 bases. The CDR3 totals 16 residues. Per the germline V gene, CDR1 is MNHNS and CDR2 is SASEGT. After removal of 6 bases from V and 0 bases from J, the junction contained 10 bases not matched to a gene. The CDR3 here is CASREGRDRVNTEAFF. The CDR3 nucleotides are TGTGCCAGCAGGGAGGGGAGAGACAGGGTGAACACTGAAGCTTTCTTT.

This clonotype was counted only a few times. The V call is TRBV4-3, the J call TRBJ1-4, with a tentative D call TRBD1 (5 bases). Germline V lookup: CDR1 LGHNA, CDR2 YSLEER. The V end lost 4 bases, the J end lost 3 bases, and 12 bases lay between the germline ends. CDR3 length: 15 amino acids. CDR3 nucleotide sequence: TGCGCCAGCAGCCGCACGGGGGTTGCTAATGAAAAACTGTTTTTT. Its translation: CASSRTGVANEKLFF.

This clonotype was seen repeatedly, ten times or more. The V gene is TRBV12-3 or TRBV12-4, the J gene TRBJ1-1; D may be TRBD1 (5 bases). CDR3 size: 11 residues. V shed 7 bases and J shed 6 bases, with 9 bases lying between them. The CDR3: CASKGRAEAFF. CDR3 nucleotide sequence: TGTGCCAGCAAGGGACGCGCTGAAGCTTTCTTT.

This clonotype was recorded many times. The chain has TRBV10-3 and TRBJ2-1; 8 positions agree with TRBD2. The junction had 4 bases not matched to a gene; V was cut back by 8 bases and J by 7 bases. The CDR3 sequence is 12 residues long. Germline-derived CDR1 and CDR2 are ENHRY and SYGVKD. CDR3 DNA: TGTGCCATCCTGCGGGGGGAGAATGAGCAGTTCTTC. Its translation is CAILRGENEQFF.

This clonotype was observed at least ten times. The chain is built from TRBV6-2 or TRBV6-3 and TRBJ2-1; 11 positions agree with TRBD2. J gave up 0 bases and V 2 bases, and 9 bases lay outside the gene matches. The CDR3 is 19 amino acids. The germline CDR1 and CDR2 sequences are MNHEY and SVGEGT. The CDR3 DNA reads TGTGCCAGCAGTTACGGGGGTAGCGGGAGGGCGGACTCCTACAATGAGCAGTTCTTC. Its protein product is CASSYGGSGRADSYNEQFF.

This clonotype occurred many times. J is TRBJ2-3 and V is TRBV11-2; the D call may be TRBD1 or TRBD2 (5 bases each). The germline V gene has CDR1 SGHAT and CDR2 FQNNGV. This CDR3 has 13 amino acids. CDR3 region: CGSGRTRGDTQYF. The CDR3 coding sequence is TGTGGATCGGGGCGGACAAGAGGGGATACGCAGTATTTT.

In regard to this clonotype: A much larger clone sits a single nucleotide away, making a read error possible. The CDR3 region has the DNA TGTGCCAGCAGCCTCTTACAGGGGAGGGACGAGCAGTACTTC. This encodes CASSLLQGRDEQYF. The chain couples TRBV7-6 to TRBJ2-7; D may correspond to TRBD1 or TRBD2 (7 bases each). Trimming shortened V by 5 bases and J by 5 bases, and 16 bases separated the two germline ends. Germline CDR1 and CDR2: SGHVS and FNYEAQ. The CDR3 length is 14 residues.

This clonotype was picked up many times. The J gene is TRBJ2-7, the V gene TRBV7-9; D remains unclear. Germline V lookup: CDR1 SEHNR, CDR2 FQNEAQ (reference sequence). The V and J ends lost 6 bases and 2 bases respectively, with 11 bases between them. The CDR3 is 13 amino acids. The CDR3 loop reads CASSPKGPYEQYF. In DNA, the CDR3 is TGTGCCAGCAGTCCAAAGGGCCCCTACGAGCAGTACTTC.

The J gene is TRBJ2-3, the V gene TRBV5-6; 11 positions agree with TRBD1. The CDR3 runs 15 residues. V trimming: 0 bases; J trimming: 4 bases; junction bases outside the gene matches: 1. Per the germline V gene, CDR1 is SGHDT and CDR2 is YYEEEE. The CDR3 here is CASSLGDRGADTQYF. In DNA form, the CDR3 reads TGTGCCAGCAGCTTGGGGGACAGGGGGGCAGATACGCAGTATTTT.

This clonotype was seen many times. The genes are TRBV28 and TRBJ2-2; a weak D match, TRBD2 (5 bases). This CDR3 is built from 15 residues. V lost 6 bases to trimming and J lost 4 bases, with 15 bases between them. Germline loops: CDR1 MDHEN, CDR2 SYDVKM. The CDR3 sequence: CASRITPGFTGELFF. For the CDR3, the DNA is TGTGCCAGCAGGATCACCCCGGGGTTCACCGGGGAGCTGTTTTTT.

This clonotype was recorded many times. The chain couples TRBV10-2 to TRBJ1-1; D gene ambiguous. The length of the CDR3 is 16 residues. Trimming pared 3 bases from V and 0 bases from J, leaving 14 bases between. The germline V gene has CDR1 WSHSY and CDR2 SAAADI. CDR3: CASSEGQAIMNTEAFF. CDR3 nucleotides: TGCGCCAGCAGTGAAGGGCAGGCGATCATGAACACTGAAGCTTTCTTT.

This chain joins TRBV3-1 and TRBJ2-7; no clear D. V was pared by 0 bases and J by 5 bases, with 14 bases between. The length of the CDR3 is 15 residues. The V gene's germline CDR1 is LGHDT and CDR2 YNNKEL (reference sequence). The CDR3 sequence: CASSQDSPADNEQYF. DNA of the CDR3: TGTGCCAGCAGCCAAGATAGCCCAGCAGACAACGAGCAGTACTTC.

This clonotype occurred many times. The V and J genes are TRBV12-3 or TRBV12-4 and TRBJ2-1; 13 bases are a match to TRBD2. The V gene end was trimmed by 7 bases and the J gene end by 9 bases; junction bases not matched to a gene: 15. The CDR3 runs 17 residues. The CDR3 DNA sequence: TGTGCCAGCAAAACACTAGCGGGAGGGCCCCTTAGTTTTGAGCAGTTCTTC. Its translation: CASKTLAGGPLSFEQFF.

Many counts were recorded for this clonotype. The CDR3 region is CASSLSGGTEAFF. The CDR3 DNA reads TGTGCCAGCAGCTTATCGGGGGGCACTGAAGCTTTCTTT. The rearrangement uses TRBV5-4 and TRBJ1-1; tentative D call: TRBD1 (5 bases). Trimming left V 2 bases short and J 4 bases short, with 9 bases between. Per germline, CDR1 SGHNT and CDR2 YYREEE (reference sequence). The CDR3 consists of 13 residues.

Turning to this clonotype: This may come from a read error, since a much larger clone is one base off. This chain links TRBV7-9 with TRBJ1-2, with D unresolved. Germline V gives CDR1 SEHNR, CDR2 FQNEAQ (reference sequence). V was trimmed by 4 bases and J by 5 bases, leaving 14 bases between them. The CDR3 loop spans 14 amino acids. The CDR3 loop is CASSSELAEYGYTF. The CDR3 nucleotides are TGTGCCAGCAGCTCAGAGTTAGCAGAATATGGCTACACCTTC.

This clonotype turned up a few times. The J gene is TRBJ1-2, the V gene TRBV9, with 7 bases matching TRBD1. CDR1 is SGDLS, CDR2 YYNGEE, per germline. V lost 3 bases, J lost 0 bases, and 5 bases stayed unmatched. This CDR3 comprises 15 residues. This CDR3 reads CASSAHRGANYGYTF. In DNA form, the CDR3 reads TGTGCCAGCAGCGCCCACAGGGGAGCTAACTATGGCTACACCTTC.

For this clonotype: A read error is the likely source, as a far larger clone sits one nucleotide away. CDR3 protein: CASSATAAGTETTDTQYF. The CDR3 coding sequence is TGTGCCAGCTCAGCCACGGCGGCCGGGACAGAGACCACAGATACGCAGTATTTT. The chain has TRBV6-2 or TRBV6-3 and TRBJ2-3, with 7 bases fitting TRBD1. The V segment lost 8 bases and the J segment 2 bases; nucleotides outside the gene matches: 19. CDR1 is MNHEY and CDR2 is SVGEGT in the germline V gene. There are 18 residues in the CDR3.

This clonotype was observed many times. V usage is TRBV7-8 and J usage is TRBJ2-7; unclear D gene. Germline assignment: CDR1 SGHVS and CDR2 FQNEAQ. V shed 5 bases and J shed 4 bases, with 6 bases lying between them. The length of the CDR3 is 11 residues. DNA for the CDR3: TGTGCCAGCAGCCCCCATTACGAGCAGTACTTC. This encodes CASSPHYEQYF.

Concerning this clonotype: Given a much more abundant clone one base away, this may be a read error. CDR3 bases: TGTGCCAGCAGCCCCTTACTAGGATCAGTTGAGCAGTACTTC. Translated, it gives CASSPLLGSVEQYF. The chain joins TRBV5-8 to TRBJ2-4; D might be TRBD2 (5 bases). CDR3 size: 14 residues. Trimming removed 4 bases from V and 13 bases from J, with 21 bases in between. CDR1 and CDR2 from the germline V gene are SGHTS and YDEGEE.